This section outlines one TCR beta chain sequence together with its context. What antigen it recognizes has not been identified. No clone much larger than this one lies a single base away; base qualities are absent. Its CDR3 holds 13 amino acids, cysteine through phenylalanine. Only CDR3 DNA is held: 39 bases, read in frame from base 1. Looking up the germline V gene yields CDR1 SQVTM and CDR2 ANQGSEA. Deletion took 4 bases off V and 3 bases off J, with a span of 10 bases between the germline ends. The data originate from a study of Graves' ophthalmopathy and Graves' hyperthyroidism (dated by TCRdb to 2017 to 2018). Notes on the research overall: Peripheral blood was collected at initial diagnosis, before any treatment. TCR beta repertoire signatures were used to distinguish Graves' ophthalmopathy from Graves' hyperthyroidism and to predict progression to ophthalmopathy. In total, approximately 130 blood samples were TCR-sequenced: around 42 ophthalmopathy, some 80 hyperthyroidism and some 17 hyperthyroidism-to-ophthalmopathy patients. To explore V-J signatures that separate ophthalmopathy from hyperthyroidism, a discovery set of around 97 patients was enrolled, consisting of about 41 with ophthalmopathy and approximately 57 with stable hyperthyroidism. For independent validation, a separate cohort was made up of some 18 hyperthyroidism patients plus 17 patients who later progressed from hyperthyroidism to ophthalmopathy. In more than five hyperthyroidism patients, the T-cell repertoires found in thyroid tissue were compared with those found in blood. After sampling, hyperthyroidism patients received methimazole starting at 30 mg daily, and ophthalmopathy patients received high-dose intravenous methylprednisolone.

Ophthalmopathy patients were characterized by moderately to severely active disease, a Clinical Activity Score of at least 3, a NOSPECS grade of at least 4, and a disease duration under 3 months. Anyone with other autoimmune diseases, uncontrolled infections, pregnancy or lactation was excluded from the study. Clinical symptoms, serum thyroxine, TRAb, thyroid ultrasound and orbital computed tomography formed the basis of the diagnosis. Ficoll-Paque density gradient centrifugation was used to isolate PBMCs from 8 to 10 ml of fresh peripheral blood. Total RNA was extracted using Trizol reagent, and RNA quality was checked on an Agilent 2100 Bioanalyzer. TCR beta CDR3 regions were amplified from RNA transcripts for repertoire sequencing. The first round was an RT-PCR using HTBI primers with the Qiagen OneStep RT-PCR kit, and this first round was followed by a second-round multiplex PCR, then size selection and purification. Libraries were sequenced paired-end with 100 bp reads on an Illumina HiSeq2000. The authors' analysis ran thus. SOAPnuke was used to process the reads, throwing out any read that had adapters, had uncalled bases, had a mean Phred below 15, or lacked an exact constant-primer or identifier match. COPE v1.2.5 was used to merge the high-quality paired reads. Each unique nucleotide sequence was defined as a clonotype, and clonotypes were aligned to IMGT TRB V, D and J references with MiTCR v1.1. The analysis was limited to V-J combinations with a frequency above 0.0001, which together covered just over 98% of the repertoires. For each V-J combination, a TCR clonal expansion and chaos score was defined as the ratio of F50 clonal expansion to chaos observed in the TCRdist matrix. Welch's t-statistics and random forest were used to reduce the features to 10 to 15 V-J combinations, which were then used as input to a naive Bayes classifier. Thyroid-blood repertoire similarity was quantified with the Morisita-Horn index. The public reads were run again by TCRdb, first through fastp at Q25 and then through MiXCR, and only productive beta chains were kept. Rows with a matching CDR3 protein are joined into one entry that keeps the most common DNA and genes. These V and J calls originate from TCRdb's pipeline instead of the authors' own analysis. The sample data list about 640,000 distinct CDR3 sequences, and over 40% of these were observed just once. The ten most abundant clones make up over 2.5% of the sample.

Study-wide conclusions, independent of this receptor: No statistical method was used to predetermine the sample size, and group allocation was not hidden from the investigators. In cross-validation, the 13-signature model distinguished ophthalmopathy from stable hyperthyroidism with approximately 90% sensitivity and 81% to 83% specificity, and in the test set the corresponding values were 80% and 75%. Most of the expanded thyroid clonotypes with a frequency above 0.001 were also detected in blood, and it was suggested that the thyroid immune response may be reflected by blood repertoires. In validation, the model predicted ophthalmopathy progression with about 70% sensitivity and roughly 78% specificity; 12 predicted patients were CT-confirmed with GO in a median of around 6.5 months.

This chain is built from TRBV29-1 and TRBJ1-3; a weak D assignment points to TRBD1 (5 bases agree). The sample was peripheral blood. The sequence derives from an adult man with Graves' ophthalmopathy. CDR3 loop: CSVGGDGGNTIYF. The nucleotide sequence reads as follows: TGCAGCGTTGGAGGGGACGGTGGAAACACCATATATTTT. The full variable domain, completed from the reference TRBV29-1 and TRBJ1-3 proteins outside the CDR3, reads SAVISQKPSRDICQRGTSLTIQCQVDSQVTMMFWYRQQPGQSLTLIATANQGSEATYESGFVIDKFPISRPNLTFSTLTVSNMSPEDSSIYLCSVGGDGGNTIYFGEGSWLTVV.